Listed here are 21 T cell receptor beta chains from one sample, sequenced in a study of blood T cells in healthy people across ages (dated by TCRdb to between 2014 and 2017). The library was produced with 5' RACE. Sequencing was carried out with an Illumina HiSeq 2500. A second PCR of roughly 7 to 11 cycles was performed with a sample-barcoded 5' primer and a J-beta primer mix. The public reads were reanalyzed by TCRdb: fastp trimming at Q25, MiXCR alignment, in-frame beta chains only. Rows merge per CDR3 protein into single entries with the most common DNA and genes. The sample has about a million distinct CDR3 sequences on record, under 50% of them singletons. The top ten clones comprise around an eighth of the sample. The sample comprised blood. Every receptor here comes from a man younger than 45 in good health.

This clonotype showed up just a few times. The rearrangement uses TRBV20-1 and TRBJ2-3; D tentatively fits TRBD1 or TRBD2 (6 bases each). The CDR3 contains 13 residues. CDR1 is DFQATT and CDR2 is SNEGSKA in the germline V gene (reference sequence). Trimming shortened V by 6 bases and J by 6 bases, and 16 bases separated the two germline ends. The CDR3 here is CSAGGQNKDTQYF. The CDR3 DNA reads as TGCAGTGCGGGAGGACAGAATAAGGATACGCAGTATTTT.

Concerning this clonotype: This could be a read error, since a much larger clone is one nucleotide away. The chain is built from TRBV5-5 and TRBJ1-5; D is perhaps TRBD1 (5 bases). Trimming took 0 bases from V and 6 from J, leaving 13 bases between them. The length of the CDR3 is 15 residues. Germline V lookup: CDR1 SGHKS, CDR2 YYEKEE (reference sequence). DNA of the CDR3: TGTGCCAGCAGCTTGGAGAGACGGGGCACTCAGCCCCAGCATTTT. As protein: CASSLERRGTQPQHF.

The chain joins TRBV6-5 to TRBJ1-2, with TRBD1 identical over 7 bases. From germline, CDR1 is MNHEY and CDR2 SVGAGI. V gave up 5 bases and J gave up 0 bases; unmatched junction bases: 3. This CDR3 contains 14 residues. For the CDR3, the DNA is TGTGCCAGCAGTGACGACAGGGCTAACTATGGCTACACCTTC. Amino acid sequence: CASSDDRANYGYTF.

The CDR3 bases are TGTGCCAGCTCACCTACTAGCGGTACCAACGAGCAGTACTTC. Encoded protein: CASSPTSGTNEQYF. The genes are TRBV18 and TRBJ2-5, with 8 positions matching TRBD2. The J call may be in error: the DNA end matches TRBJ2-7 better. The germline V gene has CDR1 KGHSH and CDR2 LQKENI. The CDR3 is made up of 14 amino acids.

This clonotype came up a few times. The chain recombines TRBV4-2 with TRBJ2-7; TRBD1 matches 7 bases. V lost 3 bases, J lost 0 bases, and 5 bases stayed unmatched. CDR1 and CDR2 from the germline V gene are LGHNA and YNFKEQ. The CDR3 runs 15 residues. Here the CDR3 reads CASSQNRDSSYEQYF. The CDR3 region has the DNA TGTGCCAGCAGCCAGAACCGGGACAGCTCCTACGAGCAGTACTTC.

At least ten counts were recorded for this clonotype. The chain couples TRBV20-1 to TRBJ2-7; D is possibly TRBD1 (5 bases). The CDR3 has 15 residues. The ends were cut back, 5 bases at V and 2 bases at J, with 19 bases in the middle. Per the germline V gene, CDR1 is DFQATT and CDR2 is SNEGSKA (reference sequence). The CDR3 nucleotides are TGCAGTGCTCCCCCAGGCACAGGTACCCCCTACGAGCAGTACTTC. It codes for CSAPPGTGTPYEQYF.

The rearrangement uses TRBV6-1 and TRBJ2-1, with 7 nucleotides matching TRBD1. Germline V gene sequence: CDR1 MNHNS, CDR2 SASEGT. This CDR3 is built from 17 residues. The V and J ends lost 6 bases and 3 bases, in that order; junction bases with no gene match: 14. As DNA, the CDR3 is TGTGCCAGCAGGAAGGGGGCAGGGGATGTTAACTACAATGAGCAGTTCTTC. Translated: CASRKGAGDVNYNEQFF.

V and J are TRBV5-1 and TRBJ2-5; no reliable D call. V was clipped by 2 bases and J by 3 bases, with 11 bases between them. CDR1 SGHRS and CDR2 YFSETQ come from the germline V gene. The CDR3 sequence is 14 residues long. The CDR3 DNA reads as TGCGCCAGCAGCTTCCGGGCCATCGAAGAGACCCAGTACTTC. Translated, it gives CASSFRAIEETQYF.

The V and J genes are TRBV18 and TRBJ1-2; D is unresolved. CDR1 and CDR2 (germline): KGHSH, LQKENI. V lost 0 bases and J lost 4, with 12 bases in between. The CDR3 runs 15 residues. The CDR3 coding sequence is TGTGCCAGCTCACCACCTGAAATCAGTGGCTATGGCTACACCTTC. Translation: CASSPPEISGYGYTF.

V gene TRBV27 combines with J gene TRBJ2-7; 8 bases map to TRBD2. The trim removed 7 bases at V and 2 bases at J, leaving 10 bases unmatched. Germline-derived CDR1 and CDR2 are MNHEY and SMNVEV (reference sequence). The CDR3 has 15 amino acids. The CDR3 loop is CASTDLGTRPYEQYF. The CDR3 DNA follows: TGTGCCAGCACCGACCTCGGGACTAGGCCCTACGAGCAGTACTTC.

In its sample, this clonotype was seen a few times. The V and J genes are TRBV3-1 and TRBJ2-1; 12 nucleotides align to TRBD2. The CDR3 totals 16 residues. V was pared by 0 bases and J by 5 bases, with 2 bases of the junction left unmatched. Germline V lookup: CDR1 LGHDT, CDR2 YNNKEL (reference sequence). CDR3 loop: CASSQELAGGHNEQFF. The DNA for the CDR3 is TGTGCCAGCAGCCAAGAACTAGCGGGGGGTCACAATGAGCAGTTCTTC.

The chain recombines TRBV6-5 with TRBJ1-5, with D tentatively TRBD1 (5 bases). Trimming took 6 bases from V and 0 from J, leaving 15 bases between them. Germline V gene data show CDR1 as MNHEY and CDR2 as SVGAGI. This CDR3 is 16 amino acids long. CDR3 bases: TGTGCCAGCAGGCACAAAGCTGGGGGTAGCAATCAGCCCCAGCATTTT. Translating gives CASRHKAGGSNQPQHF.

The chain uses TRBV6-2 or TRBV6-3 and TRBJ2-1, with D unresolved. The CDR3 runs 14 residues. The germline V and J ends were trimmed by 5 bases and 5 bases, with 13 bases remaining between them. The V gene's germline CDR1 is MNHEY and CDR2 SVGEGT. The CDR3 here is CASSPLLSNNEQFF. The DNA for the CDR3 is TGTGCCAGCAGTCCCCTGCTCAGCAACAATGAGCAGTTCTTC.

Notes on this clonotype: Germline and junction disagree at one end, which may indicate a read error. The chain couples TRBV4-1 to TRBJ2-3, with TRBD1 as a possible D gene (7 bases). The CDR3 has 20 amino acids. Germline V gene lookup returns CDR1 MGHRA and CDR2 YSYEKL. CDR3 amino acids: CASSQDPPPRTGARGATQYF. In nucleotides, the CDR3 is TGTGCCAGCAGCCAAGATCCCCCACCCCGGACAGGAGCAAGGGGGGCTACGCAGTATTTT.

V is TRBV11-3 and J is TRBJ2-1; 11 nucleotides match TRBD2. The CDR3 has 17 residues. CDR1 is SGHNT and CDR2 is YENEEA in the germline V gene. Trimming removed 4 bases from V and 8 bases from J; junction bases left unmatched: 13. The CDR3: CASSSTLGLAGTDEQFF. The DNA for the CDR3 is TGTGCCAGCAGCTCTACATTAGGACTAGCGGGTACCGATGAGCAGTTCTTC.

The chain links TRBV7-2 to TRBJ2-3, with a weak D call TRBD1 (6 bases). The CDR3 is 14 residues long. Looked up from germline, CDR1 is SGHTA and CDR2 is FQGNSA. Between the trimmed V and J ends, which lost 7 bases and 5 bases, there was a span of 16 bases. The CDR3 loop reads CASTGAAVVDTQYF. The CDR3, as DNA: TGTGCCAGCACAGGGGCGGCCGTCGTAGATACGCAGTATTTT.

V and J are TRBV3-1 and TRBJ1-2, with TRBD1 matching 8 bases. The J segment lost 6 bases and the V segment lost 7 bases, leaving 4 bases of the junction unmatched. The CDR3 extends over 12 amino acids. Germline-derived CDR1 and CDR2 are LGHDT and YNNKEL (reference sequence). The CDR3 coding sequence is TGTGCCAGCACCGGGACAGGCGATGGCTACACCTTC. This sequence encodes CASTGTGDGYTF.

This clonotype was found a few times. The CDR3 bases are TGCAGTGCTAGAGATGTTGGAGATGAGCAGTTCTTC. As protein: CSARDVGDEQFF. The rearrangement links TRBV20-1 to TRBJ2-1; no reliable D call. The CDR3 contains 12 residues. Trimming shortened V by 0 bases and J by 8 bases, and 8 bases separated the two germline ends. The germline V gene encodes CDR1 DFQATT and CDR2 SNEGSKA (reference sequence).

The chain recombines TRBV20-1 with TRBJ2-3, with a tentative D call TRBD1 (5 bases). Between the trimmed V and J ends, which lost 2 bases and 2 bases, there was a span of 14 bases. The germline V gene has CDR1 DFQATT and CDR2 SNEGSKA (reference sequence). This CDR3 has 15 amino acids. In DNA, the CDR3 is TGCAGTGCTAGACCCTTGGGGCTGAACACAGATACGCAGTATTTT. Protein: CSARPLGLNTDTQYF.

The V gene is TRBV20-1, the J gene TRBJ1-5; no reliable D call. This CDR3 has 15 residues. Germline V CDR1 and CDR2: DFQATT, SNEGSKA (reference sequence). The V end lost 1 base, the J end lost 5 bases, and 15 bases lay between the germline ends. DNA for the CDR3: TGCAGTGCTAGAGTCACGATAGACGATTATCAGCCCCAGCATTTT. Protein sequence: CSARVTIDDYQPQHF.

The rearrangement joins TRBV6-5 to TRBJ2-7; 9 bases fit TRBD1. Gene TRBJ2-5 matches the end of the DNA better, so the J call may be wrong. CDR3 length: 16 amino acids. Germline lookup yields CDR1 MNHEY and CDR2 SVGAGI. Here the CDR3 DNA reads TGTGCCAGCAGTTACACGACAGGGGGAGGCCAAGAGACCCAGTACTTC. As protein: CASSYTTGGGQETQYF.